A single sample gave rise to the 5 T cell receptor beta chains below, sequenced in a study of metastatic and nonmetastatic thyroid tumors. No treatment had been given to any patient before thyroid surgery. TCRdb re-analyzed the PCR reads through MiXCR. The sample holds around 45,000 clones, 3% to 3.5% seen once. The sequencing input was blood. Every receptor here comes from a female donor with papillary thyroid cancer or a benign thyroid nodule (not recorded which). Some clones in this sample may be carry-over from other donors' samples.

This sequence joins TRBV5-1 and TRBJ1-3; unclear D gene. The CDR3 extends over 16 amino acids. Germline lookup yields CDR1 SGHRS and CDR2 YFSETQ. Trimming took off 0 bases at V and 1 base at J, with 11 bases between the two ends. CDR3 sequence reads: CASSLGRTISGNTIYF. The CDR3 DNA reads TGCGCCAGCAGCTTGGGAAGGACGATATCTGGAAACACCATATATTTT.

This clone was found many times. The same CDR3 also results from other DNA sequences found in this sample. The J gene is TRBJ2-4, the V gene TRBV20-1, with unresolved D. Germline V CDR1 and CDR2: DFQATT, SNEGSKA (reference sequence). There are 13 residues in the CDR3. The V gene lost 3 bases and the J gene lost 6 bases, with 12 bases spanning the gap. The CDR3 loop is CSASSSRANIQYF. In nucleotides, the CDR3 is TGCAGTGCTAGTTCATCTAGGGCAAACATTCAGTACTTC.

In its sample, this clone ranks as medium-sized. The V call is TRBV19, the J call TRBJ2-6, with D perhaps TRBD1 or TRBD2 (5 bases each). The V and J ends lost 4 bases and 0 bases respectively, with 16 bases between them. This CDR3 contains 18 residues. Germline CDR1 reads LNHDA; CDR2 reads SQIVND (reference sequence). The chain's CDR3 is CASSRKPGTTSGANVLTF. CDR3 bases: TGTGCCAGTAGTAGGAAACCCGGGACCACCTCTGGGGCCAACGTCCTGACTTTC. The whole variable domain, filled in from reference TRBV19 and TRBJ2-6, reads DGGITQSPKYLFRKEGQNVTLSCEQNLNHDAMYWYRQDPGQGLRLIYYSQIVNDFQKGDIAEGYSVSREKKESFPLTVTSAQKNPTAFYLCASSRKPGTTSGANVLTFGAGSRLTVL.

The V gene is TRBV6-1, the J gene TRBJ1-1; D is unresolved. V was cut by 5 bases and J by 1 base, with 14 bases left in between. The CDR3 spans 15 residues. From germline, CDR1 is MNHNS and CDR2 SASEGT. CDR3 sequence reads: CASSFGDHRNTEAFF. CDR3 coding DNA: TGTGCCAGCAGTTTCGGGGATCATCGGAACACTGAAGCTTTCTTT.

In its sample, this clone was seen a few times. This chain joins TRBV6-1 and TRBJ2-3, with 10 nucleotides matching TRBD2. The J segment lost 6 bases and the V segment lost 6 bases, leaving 9 bases of the junction unmatched. This CDR3 has 15 amino acids. Germline CDR1 reads MNHNS; CDR2 reads SASEGT. The CDR3 nucleotides read TGTGCCAGCAGAACTAGCGGGGCGGTTTATGATACGCAGTATTTT. Amino acid sequence: CASRTSGAVYDTQYF.